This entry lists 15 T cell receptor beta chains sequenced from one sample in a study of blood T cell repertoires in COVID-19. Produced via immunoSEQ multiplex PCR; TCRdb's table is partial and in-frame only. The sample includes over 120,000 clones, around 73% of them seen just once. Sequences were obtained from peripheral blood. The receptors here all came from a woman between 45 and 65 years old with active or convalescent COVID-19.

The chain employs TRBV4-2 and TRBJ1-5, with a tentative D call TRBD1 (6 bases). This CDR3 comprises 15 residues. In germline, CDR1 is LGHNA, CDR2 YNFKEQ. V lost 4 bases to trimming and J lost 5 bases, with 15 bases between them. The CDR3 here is CASSPRAGGDQPQHF. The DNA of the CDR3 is TGTGCCAGCAGCCCCAGGGCGGGGGGCGATCAGCCCCAGCATTTT.

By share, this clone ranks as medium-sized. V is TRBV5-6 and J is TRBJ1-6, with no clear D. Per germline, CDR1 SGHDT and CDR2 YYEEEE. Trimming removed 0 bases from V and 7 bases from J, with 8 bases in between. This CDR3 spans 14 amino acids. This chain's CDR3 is CASSLGLLNSPLHF. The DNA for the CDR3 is TGTGCCAGCAGCTTGGGACTGCTAAATTCACCCCTCCACTTT.

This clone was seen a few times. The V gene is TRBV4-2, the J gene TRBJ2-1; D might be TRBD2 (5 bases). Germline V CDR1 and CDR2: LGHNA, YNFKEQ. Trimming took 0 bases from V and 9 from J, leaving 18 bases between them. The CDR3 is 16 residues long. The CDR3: CASSQESGVTGGEQFF. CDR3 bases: TGTGCCAGCAGCCAAGAGAGTGGGGTCACTGGAGGTGAGCAGTTCTTC.

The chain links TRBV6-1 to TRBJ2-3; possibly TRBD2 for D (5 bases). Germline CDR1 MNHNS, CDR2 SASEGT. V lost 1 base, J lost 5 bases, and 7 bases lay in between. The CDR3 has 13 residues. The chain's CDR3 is CASSEVGGDTQYF. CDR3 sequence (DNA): TGTGCCAGCAGTGAAGTAGGAGGAGATACGCAGTATTTT.

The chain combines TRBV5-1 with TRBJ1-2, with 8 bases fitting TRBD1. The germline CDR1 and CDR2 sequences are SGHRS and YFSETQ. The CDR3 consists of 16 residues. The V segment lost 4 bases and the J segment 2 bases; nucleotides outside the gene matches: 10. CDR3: CASSPMTGDPNYGYTF. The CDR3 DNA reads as TGCGCCAGCAGCCCAATGACAGGGGATCCGAACTATGGCTACACCTTC.

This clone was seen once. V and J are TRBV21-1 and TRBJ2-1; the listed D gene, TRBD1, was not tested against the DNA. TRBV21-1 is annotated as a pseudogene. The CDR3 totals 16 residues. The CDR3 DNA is TGTGCCAGCAGCAAAGGGGGGAGGGACAGGGGCAATGAGCAGTTCTTC. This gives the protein CASSKGGRDRGNEQFF.

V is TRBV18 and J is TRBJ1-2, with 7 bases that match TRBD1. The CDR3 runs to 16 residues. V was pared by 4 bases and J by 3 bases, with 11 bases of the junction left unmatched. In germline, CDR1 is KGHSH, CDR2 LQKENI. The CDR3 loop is CASSLRGTGTDYGYTF. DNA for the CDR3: TGTGCCAGCTCACTCCGAGGGACCGGGACAGACTATGGCTACACCTTC.

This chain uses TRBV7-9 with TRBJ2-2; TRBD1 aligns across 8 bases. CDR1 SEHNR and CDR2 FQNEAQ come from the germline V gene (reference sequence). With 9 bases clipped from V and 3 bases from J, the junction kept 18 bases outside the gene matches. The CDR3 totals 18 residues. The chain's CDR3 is CASTGTGSSGWDTGELFF. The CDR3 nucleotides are TGTGCCAGTACCGGGACAGGCTCCTCCGGATGGGACACCGGGGAGCTGTTTTTT.

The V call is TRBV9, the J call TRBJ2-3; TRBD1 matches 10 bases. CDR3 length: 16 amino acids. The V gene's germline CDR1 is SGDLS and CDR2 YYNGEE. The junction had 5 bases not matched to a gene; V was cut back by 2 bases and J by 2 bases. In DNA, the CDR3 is TGTGCCAGCAGCGTCTTAGGACAGGGGGACACAGATACGCAGTATTTT. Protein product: CASSVLGQGDTDTQYF.

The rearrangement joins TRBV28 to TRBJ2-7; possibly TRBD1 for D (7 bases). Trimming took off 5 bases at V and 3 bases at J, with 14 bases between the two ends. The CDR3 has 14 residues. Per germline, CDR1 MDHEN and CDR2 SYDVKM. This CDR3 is CASSGGTEGYEQYF. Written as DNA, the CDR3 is TGTGCCAGCAGTGGCGGGACAGAGGGCTACGAGCAGTACTTC.

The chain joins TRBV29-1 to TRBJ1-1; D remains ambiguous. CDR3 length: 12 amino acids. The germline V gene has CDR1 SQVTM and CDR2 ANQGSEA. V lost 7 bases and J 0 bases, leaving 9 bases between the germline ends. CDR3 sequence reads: CSGENMNTEAFF. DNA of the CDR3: TGCAGCGGAGAGAATATGAACACTGAAGCTTTCTTT. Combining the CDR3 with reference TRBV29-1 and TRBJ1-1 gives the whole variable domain SAVISQKPSRDICQRGTSLTIQCQVDSQVTMMFWYRQQPGQSLTLIATANQGSEATYESGFVIDKFPISRPNLTFSTLTVSNMSPEDSSIYLCSGENMNTEAFFGQGTRLTVV.

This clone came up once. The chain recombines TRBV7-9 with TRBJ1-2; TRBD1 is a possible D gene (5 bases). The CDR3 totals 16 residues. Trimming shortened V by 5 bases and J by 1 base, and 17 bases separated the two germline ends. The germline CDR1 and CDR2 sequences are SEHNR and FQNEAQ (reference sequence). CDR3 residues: CASSPSAGPINYGYTF. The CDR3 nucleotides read TGTGCCAGCAGCCCCTCTGCAGGGCCCATTAACTATGGCTACACCTTC.

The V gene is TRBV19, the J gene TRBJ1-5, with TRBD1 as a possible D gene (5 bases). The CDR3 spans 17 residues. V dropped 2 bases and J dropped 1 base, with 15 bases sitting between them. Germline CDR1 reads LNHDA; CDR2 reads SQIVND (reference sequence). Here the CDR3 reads CASSIRGTTGSNQPQHF. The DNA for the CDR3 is TGTGCCAGTAGTATAAGGGGAACGACCGGGAGCAATCAGCCCCAGCATTTT.

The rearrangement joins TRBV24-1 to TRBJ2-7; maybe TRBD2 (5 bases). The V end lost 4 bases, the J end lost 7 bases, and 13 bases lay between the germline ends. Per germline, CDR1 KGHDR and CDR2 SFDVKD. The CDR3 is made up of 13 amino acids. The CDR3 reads CATSDGKVMEQYF. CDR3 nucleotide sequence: TGTGCCACCAGTGACGGGAAGGTTATGGAGCAGTACTTC.

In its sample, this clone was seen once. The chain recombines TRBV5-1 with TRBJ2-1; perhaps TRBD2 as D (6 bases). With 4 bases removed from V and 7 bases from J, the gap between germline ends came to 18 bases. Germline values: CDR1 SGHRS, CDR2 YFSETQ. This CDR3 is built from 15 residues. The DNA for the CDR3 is TGCGCCAGCAGCGATGTCAACGGGGGTGGAAATGAGCAGTTCTTC. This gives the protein CASSDVNGGGNEQFF.